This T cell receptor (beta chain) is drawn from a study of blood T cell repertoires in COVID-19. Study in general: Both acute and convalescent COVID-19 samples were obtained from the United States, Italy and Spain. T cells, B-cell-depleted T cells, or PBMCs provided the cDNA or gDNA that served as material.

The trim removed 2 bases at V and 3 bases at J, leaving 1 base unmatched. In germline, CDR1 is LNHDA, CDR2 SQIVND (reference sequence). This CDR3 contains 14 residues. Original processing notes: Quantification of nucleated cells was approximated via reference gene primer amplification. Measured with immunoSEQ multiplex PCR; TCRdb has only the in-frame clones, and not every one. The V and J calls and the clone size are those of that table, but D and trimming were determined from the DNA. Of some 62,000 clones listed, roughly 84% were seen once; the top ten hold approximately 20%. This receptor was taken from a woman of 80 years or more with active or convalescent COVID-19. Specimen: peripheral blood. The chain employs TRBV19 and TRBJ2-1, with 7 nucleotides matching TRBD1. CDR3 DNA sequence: TGTGCCAGTAGTATACAGGGGGTCTACAATGAGCAGTTCTTC. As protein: CASSIQGVYNEQFF.